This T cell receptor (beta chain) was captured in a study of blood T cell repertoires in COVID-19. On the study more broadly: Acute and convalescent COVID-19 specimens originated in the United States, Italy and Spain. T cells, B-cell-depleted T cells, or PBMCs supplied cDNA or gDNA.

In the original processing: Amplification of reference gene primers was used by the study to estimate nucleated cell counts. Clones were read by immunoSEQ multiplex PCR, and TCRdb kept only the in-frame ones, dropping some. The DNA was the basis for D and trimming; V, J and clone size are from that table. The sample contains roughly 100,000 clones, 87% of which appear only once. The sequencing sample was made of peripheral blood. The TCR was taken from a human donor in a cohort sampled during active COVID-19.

This CDR3 is CASRQRSGSGELFF. Here the CDR3 DNA reads TGTGCCAGCAGACAAAGGTCAGGGTCCGGGGAGCTGTTTTTT. This sequence joins TRBV28 and TRBJ2-2, with D perhaps TRBD1 (5 bases). Germline loops: CDR1 MDHEN, CDR2 SYDVKM. The CDR3 runs to 14 residues. With 6 bases removed from V and 6 bases from J, the gap between germline ends came to 14 bases.